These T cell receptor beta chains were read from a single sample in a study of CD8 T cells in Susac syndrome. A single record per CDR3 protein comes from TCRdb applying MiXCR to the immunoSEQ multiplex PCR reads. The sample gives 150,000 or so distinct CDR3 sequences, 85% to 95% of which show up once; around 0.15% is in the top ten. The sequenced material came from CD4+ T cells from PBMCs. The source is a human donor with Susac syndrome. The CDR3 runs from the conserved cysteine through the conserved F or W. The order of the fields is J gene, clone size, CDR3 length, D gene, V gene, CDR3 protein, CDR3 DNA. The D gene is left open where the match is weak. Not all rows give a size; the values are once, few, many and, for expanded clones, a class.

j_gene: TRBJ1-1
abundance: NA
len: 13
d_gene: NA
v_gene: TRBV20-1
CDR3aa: CSARASWRTEAFF
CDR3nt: TGCAGTGCTAGAGCGTCCTGGAGGACTGAAGCTTTCTTT

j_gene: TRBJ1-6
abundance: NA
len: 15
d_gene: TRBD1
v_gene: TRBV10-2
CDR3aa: CASSGPGQGNSPLHF
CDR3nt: TGCGCCAGCAGTGGACCGGGACAGGGTAATTCACCCCTCCACTTT

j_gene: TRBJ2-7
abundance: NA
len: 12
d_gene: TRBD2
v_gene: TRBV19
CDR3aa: CASIGTSHEQYF
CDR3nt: TGTGCCAGTATCGGGACTAGCCACGAGCAGTACTTC

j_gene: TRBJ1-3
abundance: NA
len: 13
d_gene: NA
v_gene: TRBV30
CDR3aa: CAWRPDNLNTIYF
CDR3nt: TGTGCCTGGAGACCGGACAACTTAAACACCATATATTTT

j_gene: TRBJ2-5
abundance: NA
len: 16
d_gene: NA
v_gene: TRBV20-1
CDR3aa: CSARDLPLAPPETQYF
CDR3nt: TGCAGTGCTAGAGATTTGCCACTAGCCCCTCCGGAGACCCAGTACTTC

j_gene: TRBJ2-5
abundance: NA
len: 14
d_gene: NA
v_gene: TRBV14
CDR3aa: CASSQDRSRETQYF
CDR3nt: TGTGCCAGCAGCCAAGATAGGAGCCGTGAGACCCAGTACTTC

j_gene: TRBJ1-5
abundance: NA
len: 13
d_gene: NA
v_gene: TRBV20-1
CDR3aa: CSARDPHHQPQHF
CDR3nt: TGCAGTGCTAGAGATCCGCACCATCAGCCCCAGCATTTT

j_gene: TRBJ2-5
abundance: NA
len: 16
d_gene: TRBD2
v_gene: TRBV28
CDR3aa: CASSWVAGGLQETQYF
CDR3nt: TGTGCCAGCAGTTGGGTAGCGGGGGGCCTTCAAGAGACCCAGTACTTC

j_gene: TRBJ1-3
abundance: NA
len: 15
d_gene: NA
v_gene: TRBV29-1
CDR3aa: CSARGTRNSGNTIYF
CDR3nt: TGCAGCGCCCGCGGCACGAGGAACTCTGGAAACACCATATATTTT

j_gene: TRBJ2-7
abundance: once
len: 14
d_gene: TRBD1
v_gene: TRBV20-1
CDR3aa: CSARNRQGGYEQYF
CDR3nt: TGCAGTGCCCGCAACCGACAGGGTGGTTACGAGCAGTACTTC

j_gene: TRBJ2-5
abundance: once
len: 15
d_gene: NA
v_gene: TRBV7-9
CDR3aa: CASSFMIETEETQYF
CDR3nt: TGTGCCAGCAGCTTTATGATAGAGACAGAAGAGACCCAGTACTTC

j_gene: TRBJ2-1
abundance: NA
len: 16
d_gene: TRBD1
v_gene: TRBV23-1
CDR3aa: CASSPIRDSSYNEQFF
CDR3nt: TGCGCCAGCAGTCCCATCCGGGACAGTTCCTACAATGAGCAGTTCTTC

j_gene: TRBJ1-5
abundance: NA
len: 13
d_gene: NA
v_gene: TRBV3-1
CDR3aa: CASSHLGSQPQHF
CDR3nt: TGTGCCAGCAGCCATTTGGGAAGTCAGCCCCAGCATTTT

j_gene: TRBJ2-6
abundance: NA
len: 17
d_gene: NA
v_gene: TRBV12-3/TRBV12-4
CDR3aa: CASSPAWDFSGANVLTF
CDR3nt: TGTGCCAGCAGTCCCGCCTGGGATTTCTCTGGGGCCAACGTCCTGACTTTC

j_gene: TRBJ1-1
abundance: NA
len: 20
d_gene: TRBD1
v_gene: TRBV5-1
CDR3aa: CASSARLDGQGDSRNTEAFF
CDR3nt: TGCGCCAGCAGCGCTCGCCTAGATGGACAGGGGGATTCTCGGAACACTGAAGCTTTCTTT

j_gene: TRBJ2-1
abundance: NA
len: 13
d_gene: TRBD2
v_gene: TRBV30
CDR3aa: CAWSALAANEQFF
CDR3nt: TGTGCCTGGAGTGCTCTAGCGGCCAATGAGCAGTTCTTC

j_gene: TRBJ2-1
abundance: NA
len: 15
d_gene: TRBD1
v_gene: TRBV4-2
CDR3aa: CASSQADRTYNEQFF
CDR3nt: TGTGCCAGCAGCCAAGCGGACAGGACATACAATGAGCAGTTCTTC

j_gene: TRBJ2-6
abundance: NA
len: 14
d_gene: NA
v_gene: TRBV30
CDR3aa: CAWCRDGGANVLTF
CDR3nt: TGTGCCTGGTGTAGGGACGGAGGGGCCAACGTCCTGACTTTC

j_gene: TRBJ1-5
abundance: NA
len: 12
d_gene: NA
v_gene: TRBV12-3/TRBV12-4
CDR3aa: CASSISNQPQHF
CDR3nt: TGTGCCAGCAGCATTTCAAATCAGCCCCAGCATTTT

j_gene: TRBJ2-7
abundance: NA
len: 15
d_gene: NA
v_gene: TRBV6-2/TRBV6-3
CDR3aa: CASSYRGQTTYEQYF
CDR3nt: TGTGCCAGCAGTTATAGAGGGCAGACCACCTACGAGCAGTACTTC

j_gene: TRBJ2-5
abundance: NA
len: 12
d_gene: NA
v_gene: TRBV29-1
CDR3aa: CSVTAVRETQYF
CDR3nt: TGCAGCGTTACCGCGGTCCGGGAGACCCAGTACTTC

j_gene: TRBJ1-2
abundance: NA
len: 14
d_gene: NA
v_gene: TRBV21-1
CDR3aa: CASSNPGQGFNYTF
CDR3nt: TGTGCCAGCAGCAATCCGGGACAGGGGTTTAACTACACCTTC

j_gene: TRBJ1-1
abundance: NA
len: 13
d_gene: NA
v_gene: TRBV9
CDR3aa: CASSVDANTEAFF
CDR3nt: TGTGCCAGCAGCGTAGACGCGAACACTGAAGCTTTCTTT

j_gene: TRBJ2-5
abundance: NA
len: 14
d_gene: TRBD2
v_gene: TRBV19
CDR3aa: CASSVRDYGETQYF
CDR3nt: TGTGCCAGTAGTGTCCGGGACTACGGAGAGACCCAGTACTTC